These T cell receptor beta chains were read from a single sample in a study of shared clonotypes between healthy human individuals. Repertoires were generated with immunoSEQ multiplex PCR, while TCRdb's copy carries only in-frame clones and drops some. The table records hundreds of thousands of clones, about 74% of them present only once. Input material: memory CD4+ T cells sorted from blood. The receptors here all came from a woman aged 25 to 45 in good health. Both conserved end residues are trimmed from each CDR3.

CDR3aa: ASSLVSVNTEAF
v_gene: TRBV5-1
j_gene: TRBJ1-1

CDR3aa: ASSLAYGQVNYGYT
v_gene: TRBV28
j_gene: TRBJ1-2

CDR3aa: ASSLTSGYSYNEQF
v_gene: TRBV7-8
j_gene: TRBJ2-1

CDR3aa: ASSRLEANTGELF
v_gene: TRBV5-6
j_gene: TRBJ2-2

CDR3aa: ASSLGQGEETQY
v_gene: TRBV5-4
j_gene: TRBJ2-5

CDR3aa: ASSLGGGETQY
v_gene: TRBV7-6
j_gene: TRBJ2-5

CDR3aa: AITDSQETQY
v_gene: TRBV6-5
j_gene: TRBJ2-5

CDR3aa: AISGTGLAAAQETQY
v_gene: TRBV10-3
j_gene: TRBJ2-5

CDR3aa: ASRSLQGPGELF
v_gene: TRBV6-5
j_gene: TRBJ2-2

CDR3aa: AWSASGTRYEQY
v_gene: TRBV30
j_gene: TRBJ2-7

CDR3aa: ASSSKWTATDTQY
v_gene: TRBV6-5
j_gene: TRBJ2-3

CDR3aa: ASSLVFGPYEQY
v_gene: TRBV11-2
j_gene: TRBJ2-7

CDR3aa: ASSEFKASRTGELF
v_gene: TRBV25-1
j_gene: TRBJ2-2

CDR3aa: ASSLLAARTDTQY
v_gene: TRBV2
j_gene: TRBJ2-3

CDR3aa: ASSRSWDSSYEQY
v_gene: TRBV4-1
j_gene: TRBJ2-7

CDR3aa: ASSYSSSVSYNEQF
v_gene: TRBV6-5
j_gene: TRBJ2-1

CDR3aa: ASFPGQGLTGELF
v_gene: TRBV6-9
j_gene: TRBJ2-2

CDR3aa: ASSGGHPRGKDTQY
v_gene: TRBV5-1
j_gene: TRBJ2-3